The rows below give T cell receptor beta chains drawn from one sample of a study of T cell responses to AZD1222 COVID-19 vaccine. Generated by immunoSEQ multiplex PCR, the TCRdb table keeps only in-frame clones and is missing some. The sample shows approximately 100,000 clones, 85% to 90% of them seen only once. The source was peripheral blood, collected 28 days after the second AZD1222 dose. The receptor source for this set is an adult who received the AZD1222 COVID-19 vaccine. CDR3s include the opening cysteine and the closing phenylalanine or tryptophan. The D gene is left open where the match is weak. For some rows the clone size is stated as once, few or many, or as a class when expanded; others skip it.

TGTGCCAGCAGTTACGGCGGGGGGGCCCCAGATACGCAGTATTTT	CASSYGGGAPDTQYF	TRBV6-5	TRBJ2-3	.	TRBD2
TGTGCCACCAGCAGACCGGACAGGGGGATTTATGGCTACACCTTC	CATSRPDRGIYGYTF	TRBV15	TRBJ1-2	.	TRBD1
TGCAGTGCTAGTCGTGTTACTGAAGCTTTCTTT	CSASRVTEAFF	TRBV20-1	TRBJ1-1	few	.
TGTGCCAGCTCACCCACACGCGGGGCTACACCATCCTACAATGAGCAGTTCTTC	CASSPTRGATPSYNEQFF	TRBV18	TRBJ2-1	.	.
TGTGCCAGCAGCACCCAGGAGTTCTATAATTCACCCCTCCACTTT	CASSTQEFYNSPLHF	TRBV7-6	TRBJ1-6	few	.
TGTGCCAGCAGTGAATCAGGGATTGGAGGCTACACCTTC	CASSESGIGGYTF	TRBV2	TRBJ1-2	.	.
TGCGCCAGCGATCTTTCCCGCGCCTACAGGCTTCTCCCTTCACCCCTCCACTTT	CASDLSRAYRLLPSPLHF	TRBV23-1	TRBJ1-6	.	.
TGCAGTGCTAGTGGTGGACAGGAAGTCTATGGCTACACCTTC	CSASGGQEVYGYTF	TRBV20-1	TRBJ1-2	few	TRBD1
TGTGCCAGCAGTGCATCCGGGACACCCAAGGCTTTCTTT	CASSASGTPKAFF	TRBV25-1	TRBJ1-1	.	.
TGCGCCAGCAGCGGGAGGTGGGGGATCACAGATACGCAGTATTTT	CASSGRWGITDTQYF	TRBV4-1	TRBJ2-3	few	.
TGTGCCAGCTCAGCAGGGCAGGGGGGAAGGGACGAGCAGTTCTTC	CASSAGQGGRDEQFF	TRBV18	TRBJ2-1	.	.
TGTGCCAGCAGTTATCTCCGTACGGGAGGGGGCTATGGCTACACCTTC	CASSYLRTGGGYGYTF	TRBV6-5	TRBJ1-2	.	.
TGCGCCAGCAGCTTGCTCGGGACAGGGATCACAGATACGCAGTATTTT	CASSLLGTGITDTQYF	TRBV5-1	TRBJ2-3	.	TRBD1
TGTGCCAGCAGCCCTGGGACAGGTGGAAACACCATATATTTT	CASSPGTGGNTIYF	TRBV3-1/TRBV3-2	TRBJ1-3	.	TRBD1
TGTGCCAGCAGCCCCCAGAGCGGGGGCCCCCAGGAGCAGTTCTTC	CASSPQSGGPQEQFF	TRBV3-1/TRBV3-2	TRBJ2-1	.	TRBD2
TGTGCCAGCAGCTCCCATCTCACGGGGTCTGGGGCCAACGTCCTGACTTTC	CASSSHLTGSGANVLTF	TRBV7-6	TRBJ2-6	.	.
TGTGCCTGGAGGCTTCGCTATGCAGGCTACACCTTC	CAWRLRYAGYTF	TRBV30	TRBJ1-2	.	.
TGTGCCAGCAGTGACACGGGGACAGCTGCTCTTCGCTATGGCTACACCTTC	CASSDTGTAALRYGYTF	TRBV2	TRBJ1-2	.	TRBD1
TGTGCCAGTAGTATGCGACGGAACAATCAGCCCCAGCATTTT	CASSMRRNNQPQHF	TRBV19	TRBJ1-5	.	.
TGTGCCAGCAGCTTAGATTTAGGGGCGACCGGGGAGCTGTTTTTT	CASSLDLGATGELFF	TRBV7-6	TRBJ2-2	.	.
TGTGCCAGCAGTCCGACTAGCGGGGGGGCCGATGGCACAGATACGCAGTATTTT	CASSPTSGGADGTDTQYF	TRBV6-6	TRBJ2-3	.	TRBD2
TGTGCCACCAGTGATAAGGGTAGGGATTTAGGGTGGACTGAAGCTTTCTTT	CATSDKGRDLGWTEAFF	TRBV24-1	TRBJ1-1	.	.
TGTGCCAGCAGGGGGACAGGGCGACAGTACACTGAAGCTTTCTTT	CASRGTGRQYTEAFF	TRBV5-5	TRBJ1-1	.	TRBD1
TGTGCCAGTAGTAAGGGGCAGGGGCGGGAGGACACTGAAGCTTTCTTT	CASSKGQGREDTEAFF	TRBV19	TRBJ1-1	.	.
TGTGCCAGCAGCCTCACAGATAACTATGGCTACACCTTC	CASSLTDNYGYTF	TRBV6-5	TRBJ1-2	.	.
TGCGCCAGCAGCCTCGGTTCTGAGGGGGAGACCCAGTACTTC	CASSLGSEGETQYF	TRBV5-1	TRBJ2-5	.	.
TGTGCCAGCTCACCTCGGACAGGGGGAATGACTGAAGCTTTCTTT	CASSPRTGGMTEAFF	TRBV18	TRBJ1-1	.	TRBD1
TGCGCCAGCAGCACCACAAGCTATCTATTAGCTGGGGCCAACGTCCTGACTTTC	CASSTTSYLLAGANVLTF	TRBV5-1	TRBJ2-6	.	.
TGCGCCAGCAGCCCCGGCGCAGCGGTGTTTGATGGCTACACCTTC	CASSPGAAVFDGYTF	TRBV5-1	TRBJ1-2	once	.
TGTGCCAGCAGCCCAGCGAACAGGGCCAATGAGCAGTTCTTC	CASSPANRANEQFF	TRBV3-1/TRBV3-2	TRBJ2-1	.	.
TGTGCCAGCAGCCCCAATTTGGGGCAGACGAATGGCTACACCTTC	CASSPNLGQTNGYTF	TRBV4-2	TRBJ1-2	.	.
TGCAGCGTTGCCGGGGACACCGGGGAGCTGTTTTTT	CSVAGDTGELFF	TRBV29-1	TRBJ2-2	.	.
TGTGCCAGCAGCCAAGATCGTGGGACGCAAACCTACAATGAGCAGTTCTTC	CASSQDRGTQTYNEQFF	TRBV3-1/TRBV3-2	TRBJ2-1	once	.
TGTGCCAGCAGACAGGAACGGGGGGCAGATACGCAGTATTTT	CASRQERGADTQYF	TRBV6-5	TRBJ2-3	.	TRBD2
TGTGCCAGCAGCCCCCCGTTGGGTCTAGCGGGGGGGCGGGAGGAGAAAGATACGCAGTATTTT	CASSPPLGLAGGREEKDTQYF	TRBV7-8	TRBJ2-3	.	TRBD2
TGCGCCAGCAGCTTGGTCAGCGGGGGAGATACGCAGTATTTT	CASSLVSGGDTQYF	TRBV5-1	TRBJ2-3	.	TRBD2
TGTGCCAGCAGCTTGAATGGGGGGGCCTACAATGAGCAGTTCTTC	CASSLNGGAYNEQFF	TRBV5-8	TRBJ2-1	.	TRBD2
TGTGCCTGGAGTTCGGGACAGGGGACCTTCATGAACACTGAAGCTTTCTTT	CAWSSGQGTFMNTEAFF	TRBV30	TRBJ1-1	.	TRBD1
TGTGCCAGCAGCGTAGGACTAGCGGGGGCCGGAGGGACCCAGTACTTC	CASSVGLAGAGGTQYF	TRBV9	TRBJ2-5	.	TRBD2
TGTGCCTGGAGTGCCCTGGGGGGCAATCAGCCCCAGCATTTT	CAWSALGGNQPQHF	TRBV30	TRBJ1-5	.	.
TGTGCCAGCAGGACCGGGACAGGGGCGGTTGGCTACACCTTC	CASRTGTGAVGYTF	TRBV6-5	TRBJ1-2	.	TRBD1
TGCGCCAGCAGCTTGGGCGGCTATAATTCACCCCTCCACTTT	CASSLGGYNSPLHF	TRBV5-1	TRBJ1-6	.	.
TGTGCCAGTAGCCCGCAGGGGGGACAGCCCCAGCATTTT	CASSPQGGQPQHF	TRBV19	TRBJ1-5	.	TRBD1
TGTGCCACCAGTGACACGGGACAGTACAATGAGCAGTTCTTC	CATSDTGQYNEQFF	TRBV24-1	TRBJ2-1	.	TRBD1
TGTGCCAGTAGTCGGCAGCGAGAGGAGCCCCAGCATTTT	CASSRQREEPQHF	TRBV19	TRBJ1-5	.	.